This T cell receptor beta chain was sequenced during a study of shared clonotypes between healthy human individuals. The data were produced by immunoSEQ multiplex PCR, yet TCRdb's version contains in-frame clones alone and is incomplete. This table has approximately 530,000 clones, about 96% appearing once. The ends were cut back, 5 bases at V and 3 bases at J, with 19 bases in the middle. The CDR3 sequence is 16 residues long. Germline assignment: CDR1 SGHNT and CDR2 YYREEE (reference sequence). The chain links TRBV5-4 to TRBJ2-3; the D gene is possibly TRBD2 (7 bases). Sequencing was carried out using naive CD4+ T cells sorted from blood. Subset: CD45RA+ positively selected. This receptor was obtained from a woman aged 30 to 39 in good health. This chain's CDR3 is CASSRGGGRLTDTQYF. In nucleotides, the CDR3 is TGTGCCAGCAGTAGGGGGGGCGGGAGATTAACAGATACGCAGTATTTT.